This T cell receptor (beta chain) was profiled in a study of OX40 agonist ivuxolimab in advanced cancers. To note about this clone: One junction end disagrees with the germline gene, perhaps due to a read error.

Using immunoSEQ multiplex PCR, the repertoire was profiled, and TCRdb retains in-frame clones only, with some absent. The sample includes roughly 100,000 clones, around 90% seen only once; the top ten take roughly 0.15%. Enrollment shut out patients with autoimmune disease history or systemic immunosuppression. The CDR3 is 17 amino acids. Germline CDR1 reads LNHDA; CDR2 reads SQIVND (reference sequence). The V gene is TRBV19, the J gene TRBJ2-2; 7 positions match TRBD1. Sequencing was performed on CD4+ or CD8+ T cells sorted from blood, taken in a trial of the OX40 agonist ivuxolimab. This clonotype was obtained from an adult with an advanced solid tumor such as melanoma, head and neck, liver or kidney cancer. Written as DNA, the CDR3 is TGTGCCAGTAGGCCTCATCAGGGACAGAGGAACACCGGGGAACTGTTTTTT. Its protein product is CASRPHQGQRNTGELFF.